The 17 T cell receptor beta chains below all came from one sample that was sequenced in a study of regulatory T cells in long-lasting Graves disease. Building of the TCR beta libraries involved iRepertoire HTBI primers and Arm-PCR of CDR3 regions. Each CDR3 protein is one row after TCRdb ran MiXCR on the multiplex PCR reads. Of around 250,000 distinct CDR3 sequences listed, around 19% are singletons. Time point reported: newly diagnosed GD, antithyroid drugs for less than 3 months. Extracted PBMC RNA gave rise to the TCR library. Sequencing used peripheral blood mononuclear cells (PBMCs), obtained at new diagnosis, from a patient treated with antithyroid drugs. Receptors originate from a female donor with Graves disease.

This clonotype has ten or more counts. The chain couples TRBV28 to TRBJ2-7; perhaps D is TRBD1 or TRBD2 (5 bases each). Trimming stripped 2 bases from V and 2 bases from J, with 13 bases between. This CDR3 has 15 residues. Germline V CDR1 and CDR2: MDHEN, SYDVKM. The CDR3 sequence: CASSLLGTLAYEQYF. The CDR3 DNA sequence: TGTGCCAGCAGTTTACTCGGGACCCTCGCCTACGAGCAGTACTTC.

This clonotype was seen many times. The V call is TRBV10-3, the J call TRBJ2-7, with 7 positions matching TRBD2. The ends lost 5 bases at V and 3 bases at J; junction bases unmatched: 7. The CDR3 is made up of 14 amino acids. Germline values: CDR1 ENHRY, CDR2 SYGVKD. The CDR3 sequence: CAISPSGGFYEQYF. In nucleotides, the CDR3 is TGTGCCATCAGTCCGTCGGGGGGATTCTACGAGCAGTACTTC.

This clonotype has ten or more counts. The CDR3 protein is CASSLEGLAGGISTDTQYF. The CDR3 nucleotides are TGTGCCAGCAGCTTAGAAGGCCTAGCGGGAGGGATTAGCACAGATACGCAGTATTTT. V usage is TRBV11-2 and J usage is TRBJ2-3; 12 bases line up with TRBD2. Germline-derived CDR1 and CDR2 are SGHAT and FQNNGV. The CDR3 is made up of 19 amino acids. Trimming took 0 bases from V and 0 from J; bases not matched to a gene: 7.

In its sample, this clonotype was seen many times. The chain uses TRBV28 and TRBJ2-7, with a tentative D call TRBD2 (7 bases). V shed 7 bases and J shed 3 bases, with 16 bases lying between them. CDR1 is MDHEN, CDR2 SYDVKM, per germline. The CDR3 contains 14 residues. This chain's CDR3 is CASMGGGADYEQYF. The CDR3 bases are TGTGCCAGCATGGGAGGGGGGGCGGACTACGAGCAGTACTTC.

This clonotype was seen many times. The CDR3 bases are TGTGCCAGCAGCTTAGCTAGCGGGAGTTTGGGCACAGATACGCAGTATTTT. Residues: CASSLASGSLGTDTQYF. The chain recombines TRBV11-2 with TRBJ2-3; 10 positions match TRBD2. The CDR3 has 17 residues. Germline V gene data show CDR1 as SGHAT and CDR2 as FQNNGV. Germline trimming cut 1 base from V and 1 base from J; bases unmatched to any gene: 5.

This clonotype was recorded at least ten times. This sequence joins TRBV10-3 and TRBJ1-1, with D uncertain. Trimming cost V 3 bases and J 1 base, with 12 bases left between them. The CDR3 consists of 15 residues. Germline-derived CDR1 and CDR2 are ENHRY and SYGVKD. The CDR3, as DNA: TGTGCCATCAGTGAAGACAACCTCTCGAACACTGAAGCTTTCTTT. Translation: CAISEDNLSNTEAFF.

The chain links TRBV9 to TRBJ2-2; 8 bases agree with TRBD2. Germline values: CDR1 SGDLS, CDR2 YYNGEE. After removal of 3 bases from V and 8 bases from J, the junction contained 12 bases not matched to a gene. The CDR3 is 16 amino acids. CDR3 in amino acids: CASSGSGSPLGGELFF. As DNA, the CDR3 is TGTGCCAGCAGCGGCAGCGGGAGCCCGCTCGGGGGGGAGCTGTTTTTT.

This clonotype was observed many times. DNA of the CDR3: TGTGCCAGCACCGGGACTAGTAACTACAATGAGCAGTTCTTC. Translated, it gives CASTGTSNYNEQFF. The chain has TRBV27 and TRBJ2-1; 8 positions match TRBD2. The V gene end was trimmed by 7 bases and the J gene end by 3 bases; junction bases not matched to a gene: 5. CDR3 size: 14 residues. The germline CDR1 and CDR2 sequences are MNHEY and SMNVEV (reference sequence).

In this sample, this clonotype turned up many times. The gene calls are TRBV3-1 and TRBJ2-2; the match to TRBD2 covers 7 bases. With V trimmed by 2 bases and J by 3 bases, 12 bases remained unmatched. Germline CDR1 and CDR2: LGHDT and YNNKEL (reference sequence). The CDR3 is 18 residues long. CDR3 region: CASSQTSWLAEYTGELFF. In nucleotides, the CDR3 is TGTGCCAGCAGCCAAACCTCCTGGCTAGCGGAATACACCGGGGAGCTGTTTTTT.

This clonotype occurred many times. V is TRBV7-9 and J is TRBJ2-5, with D perhaps matching TRBD2 (6 bases). There are 13 residues in the CDR3. Trimming left V 5 bases short and J 5 bases short, with 12 bases between. In germline, CDR1 is SEHNR, CDR2 FQNEAQ (reference sequence). The CDR3 bases are TGTGCCAGCAGCCGGGGACTTGACGAGACCCAGTACTTC. The encoded protein is CASSRGLDETQYF.

This clonotype was seen repeatedly, ten times or more. V is TRBV5-1 and J is TRBJ1-2; 11 bases agree with TRBD1. The CDR3 spans 16 residues. V was pared by 4 bases and J by 5 bases, with 10 bases of the junction left unmatched. The germline gives CDR1 SGHRS, CDR2 YFSETQ. CDR3 coding DNA: TGCGCCAGCAGCGAGAATCCGGGACAGGGGGGATATGGCTACACCTTC. Amino acid sequence: CASSENPGQGGYGYTF.

V gene TRBV28 combines with J gene TRBJ2-3; D may be TRBD2 (6 bases). CDR1 is MDHEN and CDR2 is SYDVKM in the germline V gene. V lost 1 base to trimming and J lost 6 bases, with 11 bases between them. CDR3 size: 14 residues. The DNA of the CDR3 is TGTGCCAGCAGTTTATCCGGGGGAATGGATACGCAGTATTTT. Translating gives CASSLSGGMDTQYF.

This clonotype was counted a single time. The genes are TRBV29-1 and TRBJ2-7; the match to TRBD2 covers 16 bases. This CDR3 contains 17 residues. The J segment lost 6 bases and the V segment lost 6 bases, leaving 14 bases of the junction unmatched. CDR1 and CDR2 from the germline V gene are SQVTM and ANQGSEA. In DNA, the CDR3 is TGCAGCGTAAAACCGGGACTAGCGGGAGGGAACCAGGCCGAGCAGTACTTC. Amino acids: CSVKPGLAGGNQAEQYF.

A word on this clonotype: Just one base apart from a much larger clone, this may be a read error. The J gene is TRBJ1-4, the V gene TRBV6-2 or TRBV6-3; tentatively, D is TRBD1 (5 bases). The CDR3 covers 14 residues. The germline V gene has CDR1 MNHEY and CDR2 SVGEGT. Trimming shortened V by 6 bases and J by 8 bases, and 16 bases separated the two germline ends. As DNA, the CDR3 is TGTGCCAGCAGCTGCCTCTCAGGGAAGGAAAAACTGTTTTTT. It is translated as CASSCLSGKEKLFF.

CDR3 protein: CASSSTNQPQHF. CDR3 sequence (DNA): TGTGCCAGCAGCTCCACTAATCAGCCCCAGCATTTT. V gene TRBV7-8 combines with J gene TRBJ1-5; no definite D call. The CDR3 length is 12 residues. Trimming left V 4 bases short and J 4 bases short, with 5 bases between. Germline V lookup: CDR1 SGHVS, CDR2 FQNEAQ.

This clonotype showed up many times. The chain couples TRBV7-2 to TRBJ2-2, with D possibly matching TRBD2 (6 bases). The V and J ends lost 4 bases and 4 bases respectively, with 13 bases between them. Germline lookup yields CDR1 SGHTA and CDR2 FQGNSA. The CDR3 runs to 15 residues. The CDR3 bases are TGTGCCAGCAGCTACCCCGGGACTCCCACCGGGGAGCTGTTTTTT. This codes for CASSYPGTPTGELFF.

As to this clonotype: In this CDR3 the conserved last residue, phenylalanine or tryptophan, is missing, so a read error is likely. The chain recombines TRBV11-2 with TRBJ2-3, with 11 bases that match TRBD2. Germline loops: CDR1 SGHAT, CDR2 FQNNGV. The CDR3 loop spans 17 amino acids. DNA of the CDR3: TGTACCAGCAGCCTCTTAGCGGGAGGGCACGGCACAGATACGCAGTATTGT. Encoded protein: CTSSLLAGGHGTDTQYC.